These 29 T cell receptor beta chains originate from one sample sequenced in a study of identical twins. TCRdb redid the calling of the 5' RACE reads with MiXCR, one entry per CDR3 protein. Of about 700,000 distinct CDR3 sequences listed, 8% to 9% were seen once; the top ten hold 0.98%. These data were likewise used in another study, on yellow fever vaccine responses in identical twins.

Input material: PBMCs. The source of these receptors is a woman aged 18-29 years in good health.

The genes are TRBV6-1 and TRBJ2-1; 10 positions match TRBD2. From germline, CDR1 is MNHNS and CDR2 SASEGT. This CDR3 has 16 amino acids. V lost 7 bases to trimming and J lost 4 bases; unmatched junction nucleotides: 10. For the CDR3, the DNA is TGTGCCAGCAACCAAGGACTAGCGGCGAATTACAATGAGCAGTTCTTC. This codes for CASNQGLAANYNEQFF.

The rearrangement uses TRBV20-1 and TRBJ2-3; tentatively, D is TRBD1 or TRBD2 (5 bases each). Deletions cut 1 base from V and 2 bases from J, with 19 bases between. The CDR3 runs to 17 residues. Germline V gives CDR1 DFQATT, CDR2 SNEGSKA (reference sequence). CDR3 sequence (DNA): TGCAGTGCTAGAGGCCCATCAGTGGGGGACGTCACAGATACGCAGTATTTT. Translated: CSARGPSVGDVTDTQYF.

This clonotype was counted only a few times. V gene TRBV14 combines with J gene TRBJ2-1; D is possibly TRBD1 (7 bases). The V end lost 5 bases, the J end lost 3 bases, and 14 bases lay between the germline ends. The CDR3 covers 15 residues. Germline CDR1 and CDR2: SGHDN and FVKESK. The CDR3 region has the DNA TGTGCCAGCAGCGAACGACAGGGAGGCTACAATGAGCAGTTCTTC. It translates to CASSERQGGYNEQFF.

This clonotype appeared many times. This CDR3 reads CSARLIGGLEFF. The CDR3 DNA sequence: TGCAGTGCTAGACTAATTGGGGGGTTGGAGTTCTTC. V is TRBV20-1 and J is TRBJ2-1; a possible D gene is TRBD2 (6 bases). The CDR3 covers 12 residues. The germline CDR1 and CDR2 sequences are DFQATT and SNEGSKA (reference sequence). The V end was cut by 2 bases, the J end by 14 bases, with 16 bases between.

This clonotype was counted between two and nine times. The chain combines TRBV25-1 with TRBJ2-4; D may match TRBD1 or TRBD2 (6 bases each). V lost 4 bases, J lost 9 bases, and 10 bases lay in between. The CDR3 has 12 amino acids. Germline V lookup: CDR1 MGHDK, CDR2 SYGVNS. The CDR3: CASSGRGFIQYF. The DNA for the CDR3 is TGTGCCAGCAGTGGGAGGGGGTTCATTCAGTACTTC.

The chain carries TRBV7-3 and TRBJ2-7, with D perhaps given as TRBD1 or TRBD2 (5 bases each). V was trimmed by 3 bases and J by 6 bases, leaving 15 bases between them. CDR3 length equals 14 residues. The germline V gene encodes CDR1 SGHTA and CDR2 FQGTGA. The CDR3 nucleotides are TGTGCCAGCAGCTTTACCCCAGGGAGCGGCGAGCAGTACTTC. Its protein is CASSFTPGSGEQYF. Full variable domain (rest looked up from reference TRBV7-3 and TRBJ2-7): GAGVSQTPSNKVTEKGKYVELRCDPISGHTALYWYRQSLGQGPEFLIYFQGTGAADDSGLPNDRFFAVRPEGSVSTLKIQRTERGDSAVYLCASSFTPGSGEQYFGPGTRLTVT.

The chain employs TRBV10-3 and TRBJ2-7; TRBD2 aligns across 7 bases. The CDR3 has 17 amino acids. The germline V gene has CDR1 ENHRY and CDR2 SYGVKD. Trimming took 0 bases from V and 7 from J; bases not matched to a gene: 15. Here the CDR3 DNA reads TGTGCCATCAGTGAGTCGTGGGGGGGATTTAAGTCGTCGGAGCAGTACTTC. Translation gives CAISESWGGFKSSEQYF.

This clonotype was counted at least ten times. This chain joins TRBV7-2 and TRBJ2-4; a weak D match, TRBD2 (7 bases). The CDR3 is made up of 14 amino acids. Between the trimmed V and J ends, which lost 0 bases and 8 bases, there was a span of 11 bases. Germline CDR1 SGHTA, CDR2 FQGNSA. The DNA for the CDR3 is TGTGCCAGCAGCTTAGCGGGGGGGCCGGACATTCAGTACTTC. Its protein is CASSLAGGPDIQYF.

This clonotype was seen repeatedly, ten times or more. The chain couples TRBV19 to TRBJ2-7, with D possibly TRBD2 on 7 matching bases. V gave up 5 bases and J gave up 3 bases, with 14 bases separating them. The CDR3 spans 14 residues. Per germline, CDR1 LNHDA and CDR2 SQIVND (reference sequence). The CDR3 spells CASSEQGGSYEQYF. The DNA for the CDR3 is TGTGCCAGTAGTGAACAGGGCGGGAGCTACGAGCAGTACTTC.

The chain recombines TRBV25-1 with TRBJ2-7; 7 nucleotides line up with TRBD1. The CDR3 consists of 15 residues. Germline V gene lookup returns CDR1 MGHDK and CDR2 SYGVNS. The V and J ends lost 8 bases and 3 bases, in that order; junction bases with no gene match: 13. The CDR3 sequence: CASRGELGGGYEQYF. The CDR3 DNA is TGTGCCAGCCGAGGAGAATTAGGGGGCGGCTACGAGCAGTACTTC.

This clonotype was picked up a small number of times. J is TRBJ2-6 and V is TRBV27; no reliable D call. The length of the CDR3 is 13 residues. CDR1 is MNHEY and CDR2 is SMNVEV in the germline V gene (reference sequence). V was cut by 10 bases and J by 3 bases, with 10 bases left in between. CDR3 coding DNA: TGTGCCACCCGCCGAGATGGGGCCAACGTCCTGACTTTC. This sequence encodes CATRRDGANVLTF.

The chain carries TRBV11-1 and TRBJ2-3; TRBD1 might be the D (6 bases). CDR1 is SGHAT, CDR2 FQDESV, per germline (reference sequence). The CDR3 length is 18 residues. V was clipped by 2 bases and J by 4 bases, with 22 bases between them. The DNA for the CDR3 is TGTGCCAGCAGCTTATTGCCCAACAGGGAACCCTGGCCAGATACGCAGTATTTT. This gives the protein CASSLLPNREPWPDTQYF.

This clonotype was counted at least ten times. This rearrangement joins TRBV12-3 or TRBV12-4 to TRBJ2-5; the match to TRBD1 covers 9 bases. Losses at the gene ends were 6 bases for V and 5 bases for J; bases not matched to a gene: 4. The CDR3 loop spans 13 amino acids. The CDR3 nucleotides are TGTGCCAGCAGCCAAGGACAGGGGGAGACCCAGTACTTC. Its protein is CASSQGQGETQYF.

This chain connects TRBV12-5 to TRBJ1-1; D not resolved. V dropped 6 bases and J dropped 0 bases, with 8 bases sitting between them. The CDR3 length is 13 residues. From germline, CDR1 is LGHNT and CDR2 FRNRAP. The CDR3 is CASGLSLNTEAFF. The CDR3 region has the DNA TGTGCTAGTGGCCTTAGCCTGAACACTGAAGCTTTCTTT.

Many counts were recorded for this clonotype. This rearrangement joins TRBV5-1 to TRBJ2-5; TRBD1 matches at 8 bases. Germline CDR1 SGHRS, CDR2 YFSETQ. The CDR3 runs to 13 residues. The ends lost 4 bases at V and 4 bases at J; junction bases unmatched: 3. This CDR3 is CASSHGTGETQYF. The CDR3, as DNA: TGCGCCAGCAGCCACGGGACAGGAGAGACCCAGTACTTC.

This clonotype has just a few counts. This chain links TRBV7-3 with TRBJ2-3; D possibly uses TRBD1 or TRBD2 (6 bases each). Per the germline V gene, CDR1 is SGHTA and CDR2 is FQGTGA. The CDR3 contains 16 residues. With 4 bases removed from V and 2 bases from J, the gap between germline ends came to 16 bases. CDR3 nucleotides: TGTGCCAGCAGCTCGAGGGGGGTTAGATCCACAGATACGCAGTATTTT. Protein sequence: CASSSRGVRSTDTQYF.

This clonotype was seen more than once but under ten times. The chain employs TRBV14 and TRBJ2-5; 7 positions agree with TRBD1. Trimming removed 4 bases from V and 1 base from J; junction bases left unmatched: 24. The CDR3 sequence is 21 residues long. Germline lookup yields CDR1 SGHDN and CDR2 FVKESK. The CDR3 protein is CASSPNILQGHPLIFQETQYF. DNA of the CDR3: TGTGCCAGCAGCCCGAATATTCTACAGGGGCACCCCCTTATATTCCAAGAGACCCAGTACTTC.

V usage is TRBV30 and J usage is TRBJ2-7; 9 positions match TRBD1. The CDR3 is made up of 13 amino acids. Trimming at V came to 0 bases and at J to 7 bases, leaving 4 bases not matched to a gene. CDR1 and CDR2 from the germline V gene are GTSNPN and SVGIG (reference sequence). The CDR3 DNA is TGTGCCTGGAGTGTAGACAGGGGGGGTGAGCAGTACTTC. Translation: CAWSVDRGGEQYF.

Only a few counts were recorded for this clonotype. This sequence joins TRBV20-1 and TRBJ2-1; no reliable D call. Between the trimmed V and J ends, which lost 4 bases and 1 base, there was a span of 11 bases. Germline values: CDR1 DFQATT, CDR2 SNEGSKA (reference sequence). The CDR3 loop spans 14 amino acids. CDR3 DNA sequence: TGCAGTGCTAAAGAGCACAGATCCTACAATGAGCAGTTCTTC. Protein: CSAKEHRSYNEQFF.

This clonotype was detected many times. The rearrangement links TRBV4-3 to TRBJ2-3; D is perhaps TRBD2 (5 bases). The CDR3 runs to 20 residues. Germline CDR1 is LGHNA and CDR2 is YSLEER. V gave up 0 bases and J gave up 0 bases, with 22 bases separating them. CDR3 amino acids: CASSQDLDSYRLTSTDTQYF. The CDR3 nucleotides are TGCGCCAGCAGCCAAGATTTGGACTCATATAGGCTGACTAGCACAGATACGCAGTATTTT.

This clonotype was detected many times. The rearrangement links TRBV20-1 to TRBJ2-3, with D possibly TRBD2 on 5 matching bases. CDR3 length equals 14 residues. V was cut by 2 bases and J by 1 base, with 10 bases left in between. Germline V gene sequence: CDR1 DFQATT, CDR2 SNEGSKA (reference sequence). CDR3 in amino acids: CSARLSGGTDTQYF. The CDR3 DNA reads TGCAGTGCTAGACTCTCCGGGGGCACAGATACGCAGTATTTT.

In its sample, this clonotype was seen a few times. The chain carries TRBV11-2 and TRBJ2-5, with a weak D call TRBD2 (8 bases). The length of the CDR3 is 18 residues. V was shortened by 4 bases and J by 1 base, with 22 bases between the two germline ends. Germline CDR1 is SGHAT and CDR2 is FQNNGV. CDR3 sequence (DNA): TGTGCCAGCAGCTCGAGACAGGGTAGCGGGACTTCCCAAGAGACCCAGTACTTC. The encoded protein is CASSSRQGSGTSQETQYF.

Only a few counts were recorded for this clonotype. The V and J genes are TRBV7-9 and TRBJ2-3; 12 bases align to TRBD1. V lost 5 bases, J lost 6 bases, and 9 bases stayed unmatched. Germline loops: CDR1 SEHNR, CDR2 FQNEAQ (reference sequence). The CDR3 loop spans 16 amino acids. The CDR3 region is CASSLPGQGAGDTQYF. The CDR3 coding sequence is TGTGCCAGCAGCCTACCGGGACAGGGGGCGGGGGATACGCAGTATTTT. Full variable domain (outside the CDR3, taken from reference TRBV7-9 and TRBJ2-3): DTGVSQNPRHKITKRGQNVTFRCDPISEHNRLYWYRQTLGQGPEFLTYFQNEAQLEKSRLLSDRFSAERPKGSFSTLEIQRTEQGDSAMYLCASSLPGQGAGDTQYFGPGTRLTVL.

This clonotype has more than one count but fewer than ten. This chain joins TRBV10-3 and TRBJ2-1; the D gene is possibly TRBD2 (5 bases). CDR3 size: 15 residues. The ends were cut back, 0 bases at V and 9 bases at J, with 15 bases in the middle. CDR1 and CDR2 from the germline V gene are ENHRY and SYGVKD. The CDR3 DNA sequence: TGTGCCATCAGTGAGTCTAGCCCAACGGGGAGTGAGCAGTTCTTC. It encodes CAISESSPTGSEQFF.

V is TRBV6-5 and J is TRBJ2-7; D remains ambiguous. V was trimmed by 0 bases and J by 0 bases, leaving 6 bases between them. CDR3 length: 14 amino acids. Germline V gene data show CDR1 as MNHEY and CDR2 as SVGAGI. The CDR3 DNA follows: TGTGCCAGCAGTTACTCGGCCTACTCCTACGAGCAGTACTTC. Protein product: CASSYSAYSYEQYF.

This clonotype was detected ten times or more. This chain connects TRBV5-1 to TRBJ2-7; TRBD1 is a possible D gene (5 bases). This CDR3 has 14 amino acids. Germline-derived CDR1 and CDR2 are SGHRS and YFSETQ. Trimming cost V 0 bases and J 2 bases, with 9 bases left between them. DNA for the CDR3: TGCGCCAGCAGCTTGGGGGGCATAACCTACGAGCAGTACTTC. It is translated as CASSLGGITYEQYF.

This clonotype has a count of ten or more. The V gene is TRBV2, the J gene TRBJ1-1; 7 nucleotides match TRBD1. Trimming cost V 4 bases and J 1 base; bases outside gene matches: 3. Germline lookup yields CDR1 SNHLY and CDR2 FYNNEI. The CDR3 length is 14 residues. The CDR3 DNA follows: TGTGCCAGCAGTGGGGACAGATCGAACACTGAAGCTTTCTTT. Protein sequence: CASSGDRSNTEAFF.

This clonotype occurred many times. This chain uses TRBV9 with TRBJ2-4; 11 positions agree with TRBD2. Germline V lookup: CDR1 SGDLS, CDR2 YYNGEE. The CDR3 sequence is 19 residues long. V lost 4 bases, J lost 0 bases, and 12 bases stayed unmatched. The CDR3 loop is CASSPVGTSGPLAKNIQYF. CDR3 coding DNA: TGTGCCAGCAGCCCGGTCGGGACTAGCGGCCCGCTAGCCAAAAACATTCAGTACTTC.

There are many counts of this clonotype. The chain carries TRBV28 and TRBJ2-3, with D perhaps TRBD2 (6 bases). The germline V gene has CDR1 MDHEN and CDR2 SYDVKM. Trimming left V 6 bases short and J 5 bases short, with 24 bases between. CDR3 size: 17 residues. The DNA for the CDR3 is TGTGCCAGCAGCTGGGGATTGCGGGATCCTGGGGGAGATACGCAGTATTTT. Its translation is CASSWGLRDPGGDTQYF.